This T cell receptor beta chain derives from a study of CD8 T cells in Susac syndrome. Random hexamers served to reverse transcribe about 0.5 to 1 ug RNA. Amplification of TCR beta CDR3 spanned 54 Vbeta and 13 Jbeta via immunoSEQ multiplex PCR. TCRdb ran MiXCR on the immunoSEQ multiplex PCR reads and lists one entry per CDR3 protein. The sample shows 150,000 to 200,000 distinct CDR3 sequences, 75% to 95% of them seen only once. General observations from the study: It was acknowledged in the study that its TCR sequencing and HLA analysis involved a relatively small number of individuals.

Concerning this clonotype: Its antigen is currently unknown.

CDR3 length equals 14 residues. The germline V gene has CDR1 LGHNT and CDR2 FRNRAP. V lost 1 base and J lost 3, with 7 bases in between. The sample consisted of CD4+ T cells from PBMCs. The receptor was isolated from a human donor with Susac syndrome. The chain uses TRBV12-5 and TRBJ1-5; D uncertain. As DNA, the CDR3 is TGTGCTAGTGGTTTGGGAGGGATCAATCAGCCCCAGCATTTT. This codes for CASGLGGINQPQHF.